The rows below give T cell receptor beta chains drawn from one sample of a study of identifying expanded T cells in peripheral blood. Clones were read by immunoSEQ multiplex PCR, and TCRdb kept only the in-frame ones, dropping some. The data show over 100,000 clones, roughly 90% seen once. Sequencing used blood. The receptor source for this set is a person between 18 and 75 years old in good health. CDR3s include the opening cysteine and the closing phenylalanine or tryptophan. Expanded clones are given a class, and other clones once, few, many or no size at all.

CDR3aa,abundance,j_gene,v_gene
CASSLGGWEYEQYF,-,TRBJ2-7,TRBV5-4
CASSRHAWSRDYGYTF,-,TRBJ1-2,TRBV4-3
CASSQGRASYGYTF,-,TRBJ1-2,TRBV28
CASSAFSDTQYF,-,TRBJ2-3,TRBV6-1
CASSLNGGSQETQYF,-,TRBJ2-5,TRBV5-5
CASRLRGAANEKLFF,once,TRBJ1-4,TRBV6-5
CASSVAGTPRYEQYF,-,TRBJ2-7,TRBV9
CASSLRASGSGNEQFF,-,TRBJ2-1,TRBV27
CASSFHLETQYF,-,TRBJ2-5,TRBV7-9
CASSVYALRDTQYF,-,TRBJ2-3,TRBV9
CASTDRETRQPQHF,-,TRBJ1-5,TRBV27
CSVGVGGRAEAFF,once,TRBJ1-1,TRBV29-1
CASSPFMSFSDTGELFF,-,TRBJ2-2,TRBV4-1
CASSLVRQSYDNEQFF,-,TRBJ2-1,TRBV7-8
CASSANPGLAFGGPYNEQFF,-,TRBJ2-1,TRBV5-4
CASTIGGQRNTEAFF,-,TRBJ1-1,TRBV28
CASSLSGTGRGNQPQHF,-,TRBJ1-5,TRBV28
CASSLRTGLNSPLHF,-,TRBJ1-6,TRBV5-1
CASSKGGRVQPQHF,-,TRBJ1-5,TRBV28
CASSDAPGTEAFF,once,TRBJ1-1,TRBV2
CASSLGTGKAEAFF,-,TRBJ1-1,TRBV28
CASSINGGGPPGANVLTF,-,TRBJ2-6,TRBV5-8
CASSQDGLLNEQFF,-,TRBJ2-1,TRBV4-1
CASSSLRRNEQFF,-,TRBJ2-1,TRBV9
CASSPPGISGANVLTF,-,TRBJ2-6,TRBV18
CASAVAVDNTGELFF,-,TRBJ2-2,TRBV2
CASSLGRGLGEKLFF,once,TRBJ1-4,TRBV7-8
CASSLVASGSRETQYF,-,TRBJ2-5,TRBV28
CASSLRTSGRGTDTQYF,-,TRBJ2-3,TRBV7-3
CSSAEGQGYEQYF,-,TRBJ2-7,TRBV29-1
CASSEIRGNQETQYF,-,TRBJ2-5,TRBV2
CASSLTYGGSTGELFF,-,TRBJ2-2,TRBV9
CASSGGQGGYGYTF,-,TRBJ1-2,TRBV5-1
CASSLGILGSNQPQHF,-,TRBJ1-5,TRBV5-1
CASTRGALVGTEAFF,-,TRBJ1-1,TRBV28
CASKPLGTGVRCQPQHF,once,TRBJ1-5,TRBV21-1
CASSFGTNYNEQFF,-,TRBJ2-1,TRBV11-1
CASSNIRYGTYNEQFF,-,TRBJ2-1,TRBV21-1
CASSLGRNTGELFF,-,TRBJ2-2,TRBV5-6
CASSQEWAAGGDTQYF,-,TRBJ2-3,TRBV4-2
CASSQEETRSAQHF,-,TRBJ1-5,TRBV4-2
CASRGRDRAEADTQYF,-,TRBJ2-3,TRBV5-1
CASSLPRESGEQYF,-,TRBJ2-7,TRBV5-6
CSVESLGNYGYTF,-,TRBJ1-2,TRBV29-1
CASSDVPSAQPQHF,-,TRBJ1-5,TRBV10-2
CASSQLAGGVNEQFF,once,TRBJ2-1,TRBV19
CASSFALTGRNQPQHF,-,TRBJ1-5,TRBV7-8
CASKPVGTENTEAFF,-,TRBJ1-1,TRBV25-1
CASSIAGFGEGQAYEQYF,once,TRBJ2-7,TRBV19